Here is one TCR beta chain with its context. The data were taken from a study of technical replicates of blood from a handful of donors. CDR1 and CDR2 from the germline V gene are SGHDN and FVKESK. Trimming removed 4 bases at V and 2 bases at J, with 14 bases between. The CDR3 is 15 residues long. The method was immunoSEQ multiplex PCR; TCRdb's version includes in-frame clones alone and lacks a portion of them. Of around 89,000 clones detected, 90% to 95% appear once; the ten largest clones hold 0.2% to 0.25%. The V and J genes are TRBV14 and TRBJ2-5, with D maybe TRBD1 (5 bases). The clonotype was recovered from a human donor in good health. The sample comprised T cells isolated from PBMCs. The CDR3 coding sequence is TGTGCCAGCAGCCCAACCAGGGTGTATCAAGAGACCCAGTACTTC. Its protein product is CASSPTRVYQETQYF. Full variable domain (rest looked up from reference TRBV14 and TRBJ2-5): EAGVTQFPSHSVIEKGQTVTLRCDPISGHDNLYWYRRVMGKEIKFLLHFVKESKQDESGMPNNRFLAERTGGTYSTLKVQPAELEDSGVYFCASSPTRVYQETQYFGPGTRLLVL.